A selection of T cell receptor beta chains follows, all from one sample in a study of blood T cell repertoires in COVID-19. Sequenced by immunoSEQ multiplex PCR; TCRdb stores in-frame clones only, minus some. Of some 73,000 clones detected, 85% to 90% appear once; the ten largest clones hold about a third. The specimen sequenced was peripheral blood. The receptors come from an elderly woman with active or convalescent COVID-19. Each CDR3 is given with its conserved first and last residue. D genes are given only for firm matches. Where a row states a size, it is once, few, many or the class of an expanded clone; other rows omit it.

TRBD1	TRBV7-2	-	TRBJ1-5	CASTMQGAGNQPQHF	TGTGCCAGTACGATGCAGGGGGCGGGAAATCAGCCCCAGCATTTT
TRBD1	TRBV10-3	-	TRBJ1-1	CAITPTGDLTEAFF	TGTGCCATCACCCCAACAGGGGATCTCACTGAAGCTTTCTTT
TRBD2	TRBV7-9	-	TRBJ2-3	CASGGGATDTQYF	TGTGCCAGCGGCGGGGGAGCCACAGATACGCAGTATTTT
TRBD1	TRBV5-4	few	TRBJ2-7	CASSQRDRVHEQYF	TGTGCCAGCAGCCAACGGGACAGGGTCCACGAGCAGTACTTC
-	TRBV3-1/TRBV3-2	once	TRBJ1-6	CASSQDLRGTYNSPLHF	TGTGCCAGCAGCCAAGATTTGCGGGGCACCTATAATTCACCCCTCCACTTT
TRBD2	TRBV9	-	TRBJ2-2	CASSGTSGGTGELFF	TGTGCCAGCAGCGGAACTAGCGGGGGTACCGGGGAGCTGTTTTTT
-	TRBV27	-	TRBJ2-1	CASSLGQYNEQFF	TGTGCCAGCAGTTTAGGCCAATACAATGAGCAGTTCTTC
-	TRBV28	-	TRBJ1-1	CASSLPQMNTEAFF	TGTGCCAGCAGTTTGCCCCAGATGAACACTGAAGCTTTCTTT
-	TRBV9	-	TRBJ1-6	CASSVEGRPDSPLHF	TGTGCCAGCAGCGTAGAGGGGCGACCCGATTCACCCCTCCACTTT
TRBD1	TRBV28	few	TRBJ2-7	CASLPGQRYEQYF	TGTGCCAGCCTACCGGGACAGCGCTACGAGCAGTACTTC
-	TRBV6-2/TRBV6-3	-	TRBJ2-2	CASSPASGNTGELFF	TGTGCCAGCAGCCCTGCTTCGGGGAACACCGGGGAGCTGTTTTTT
-	TRBV7-2	-	TRBJ1-2	CASSLGGNTNYGYTF	TGTGCCAGCAGCTTGGGGGGGAATACTAACTATGGCTACACCTTC
-	TRBV18	-	TRBJ2-1	CASSPNPANEQFF	TGTGCCAGCTCACCAAATCCAGCGAATGAGCAGTTCTTC
TRBD1	TRBV9	-	TRBJ2-1	CASSAAGQGAIVQFF	TGTGCCAGCAGCGCCGCGGGACAGGGGGCAATTGTGCAGTTCTTC
-	TRBV6-5	once	TRBJ2-5	CAAGRETQYF	TGTGCCGCAGGGCGAGAGACCCAGTACTTC
-	TRBV7-3	-	TRBJ2-3	CASSHGGNTQYF	TGTGCCAGCAGCCATGGGGGGAATACGCAGTATTTT
-	TRBV7-9	-	TRBJ1-1	CASKVTGFGTEAFF	TGTGCCAGCAAGGTAACAGGTTTTGGCACTGAAGCTTTCTTT
-	TRBV19	-	TRBJ1-2	CASTESLLNYGYTF	TGTGCCAGTACCGAGTCCCTGCTTAACTATGGCTACACCTTC
TRBD1	TRBV19	-	TRBJ2-7	CASRITGGNYEQYF	TGTGCCAGTAGGATCACAGGGGGCAACTACGAGCAGTACTTC
TRBD1	TRBV3-1/TRBV3-2	-	TRBJ2-7	CASSNPGQGYYEQYF	TGTGCCAGCAGCAACCCGGGACAGGGTTACTACGAGCAGTACTTC
-	TRBV4-1	-	TRBJ2-5	CASSPLQGVETQYF	TGCGCCAGCAGCCCGCTACAGGGCGTAGAGACCCAGTACTTC
-	TRBV2	-	TRBJ2-7	CASSPYGADYPGEQYF	TGTGCCAGCAGTCCATACGGCGCTGACTACCCGGGGGAGCAGTACTTC
TRBD2	TRBV4-3	medium-sized	TRBJ2-5	CASSTTSWETQYF	TGCGCCAGCAGTACGACTAGCTGGGAGACCCAGTACTTC
-	TRBV6-4	-	TRBJ2-3	CASSAEGQGFASTDTQYF	TGTGCCAGCAGTGCCGAAGGCCAGGGGTTTGCTAGCACAGATACGCAGTATTTT
TRBD1	TRBV28	-	TRBJ2-5	CASRAPPTGGGETQYF	TGTGCCAGCAGAGCCCCCCCGACAGGGGGAGGGGAGACCCAGTACTTC
-	TRBV15	few	TRBJ1-1	CATSRGTATPNTEAFF	TGTGCCACCAGCAGAGGGACAGCCACCCCGAACACTGAAGCTTTCTTT
TRBD2	TRBV3-1/TRBV3-2	-	TRBJ2-5	CASASGGETQYF	TGTGCCAGCGCTAGCGGGGGGGAGACCCAGTACTTC
-	TRBV6-1	once	TRBJ2-1	CASSYQGHEQFF	TGTGCCAGCTCATACCAGGGCCATGAGCAGTTCTTC
TRBD2	TRBV3-1/TRBV3-2	-	TRBJ2-4	CASSQLVAGLGIKNIQYF	TGTGCCAGCAGCCAACTCGTAGCGGGGTTGGGGATCAAAAACATTCAGTACTTC
TRBD2	TRBV7-2	-	TRBJ2-7	CASSLPGGPYEQYF	TGTGCCAGCAGCTTACCGGGGGGGCCTTACGAGCAGTACTTC
TRBD1	TRBV30	once	TRBJ1-4	CAWRATGDGEKLFF	TGTGCCTGGAGGGCGACAGGGGACGGTGAAAAACTGTTTTTT
-	TRBV7-2	once	TRBJ1-3	CASSSLGTSGNTIYF	TGTGCCAGCAGCTCTCTAGGGACATCTGGAAACACCATATATTTT